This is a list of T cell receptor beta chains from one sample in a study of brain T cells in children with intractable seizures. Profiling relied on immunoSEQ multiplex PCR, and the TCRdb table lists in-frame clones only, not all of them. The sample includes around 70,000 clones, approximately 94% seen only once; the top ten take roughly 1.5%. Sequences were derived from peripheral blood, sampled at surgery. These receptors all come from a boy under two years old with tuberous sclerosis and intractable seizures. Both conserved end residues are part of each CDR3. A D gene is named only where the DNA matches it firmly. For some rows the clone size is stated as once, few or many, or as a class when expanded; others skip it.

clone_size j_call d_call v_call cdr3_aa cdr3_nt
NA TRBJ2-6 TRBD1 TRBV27 CASSPQTGGASGANVLTF TGTGCCAGCAGTCCACAGACAGGGGGGGCCTCTGGGGCCAACGTCCTGACTTTC
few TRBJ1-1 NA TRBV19 CASSMGDTEAFF TGTGCCAGTAGTATGGGTGACACTGAAGCTTTCTTT
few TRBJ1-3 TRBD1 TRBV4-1 CASSQETGGNTIYF TGCGCCAGCAGCCAAGAGACAGGGGGAAACACCATATATTTT
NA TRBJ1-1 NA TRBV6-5 CASRQTSNTEAFF TGTGCCAGCAGGCAGACATCGAACACTGAAGCTTTCTTT
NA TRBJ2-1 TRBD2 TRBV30 CAWRRGGPHREFF TGTGCCTGGAGGCGGGGGGGACCCCACCGGGAGTTCTTC
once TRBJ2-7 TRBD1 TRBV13 CASSPIGQVNEQYF TGTGCCAGCAGTCCTATCGGACAGGTCAACGAGCAGTACTTC
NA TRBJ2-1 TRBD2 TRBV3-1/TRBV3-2 CASSQVQRGVLEQFF TGTGCCAGCAGCCAAGTCCAGCGGGGGGTTCTCGAGCAGTTCTTC
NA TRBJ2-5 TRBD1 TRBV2 CASSDTGVGTQYF TGTGCCAGCAGCGATACAGGGGTAGGGACCCAGTACTTC
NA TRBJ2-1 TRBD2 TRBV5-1 CASSLRTGTSPYNEQFF TGCGCCAGCAGCTTGAGGACCGGGACTAGCCCCTACAATGAGCAGTTCTTC
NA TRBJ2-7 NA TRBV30 CAWSVEREQYF TGTGCCTGGAGTGTTGAGCGGGAGCAGTACTTC
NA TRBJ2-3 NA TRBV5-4 CASSPGRRRGGTDTQYF TGTGCCAGCAGCCCAGGAAGGCGGAGGGGGGGCACAGATACGCAGTATTTT
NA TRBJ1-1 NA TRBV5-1 CASSLGGAENTEAFF TGCGCCAGCAGCTTGGGGGGGGCCGAGAACACTGAAGCTTTCTTT
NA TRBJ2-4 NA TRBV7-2 CASSHRGIAKNIQYF TGTGCCAGCAGCCACCGTGGCATAGCCAAAAACATTCAGTACTTC
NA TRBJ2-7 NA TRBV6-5 CASSYSPGSEQYF TGTGCCAGCAGTTACTCCCCCGGTAGCGAGCAGTACTTC
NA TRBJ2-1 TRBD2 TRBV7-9 CASSSELAAPYNEQFF TGTGCCAGCAGCTCCGAACTAGCGGCCCCTTACAATGAGCAGTTCTTC
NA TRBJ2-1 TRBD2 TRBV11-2 CASIMTSGKSNEQFF TGTGCCAGCATCATGACTAGCGGGAAATCAAATGAGCAGTTCTTC
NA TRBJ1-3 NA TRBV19 CASSHLLESSGNTIYF TGTGCCAGTAGTCATCTTCTTGAGAGCTCTGGAAACACCATATATTTT
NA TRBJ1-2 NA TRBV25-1 CATQPLTENYGYTF TGTGCCACCCAACCCTTGACAGAAAACTATGGCTACACCTTC
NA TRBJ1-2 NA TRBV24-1 CATSDLQDGYTF TGTGCCACCAGTGATTTGCAGGATGGCTACACCTTC
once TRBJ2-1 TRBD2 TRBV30 CALGLAGNHEQFF TGTGCCCTCGGACTAGCGGGAAACCATGAGCAGTTCTTC
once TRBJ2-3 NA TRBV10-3 CAISVGLAATQYF TGTGCCATCAGTGTAGGGCTGGCCGCGACGCAGTATTTT
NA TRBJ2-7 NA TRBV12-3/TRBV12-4 CASSFRLPYEQYF TGTGCCAGCAGTTTCCGGCTTCCCTACGAGCAGTACTTC
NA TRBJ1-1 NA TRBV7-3 CASSLTGVAFF TGTGCCAGCAGCTTAACAGGGGTAGCTTTCTTT
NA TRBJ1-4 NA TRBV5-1 CASSLLPREKLFF TGCGCCAGCAGCTTGTTACCACGTGAAAAACTGTTTTTT
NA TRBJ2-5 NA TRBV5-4 CASSSDPSQETQYF TGTGCCAGCAGCTCCGACCCGAGCCAAGAGACCCAGTACTTC
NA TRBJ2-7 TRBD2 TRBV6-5 CASGLARTYEQYF TGTGCCAGCGGACTAGCGAGGACCTACGAGCAGTACTTC
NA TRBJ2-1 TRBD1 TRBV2 CASSEVAGGYEQFF TGTGCCAGCAGTGAAGTTGCAGGGGGATATGAGCAGTTCTTC
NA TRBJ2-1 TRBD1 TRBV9 CASSHGQGWDNEQFF TGTGCCAGCAGCCACGGACAGGGTTGGGACAATGAGCAGTTCTTC
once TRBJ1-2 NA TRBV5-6 CASSLGRVSGYTF TGTGCCAGCAGCTTAGGCAGGGTCTCCGGCTACACCTTC
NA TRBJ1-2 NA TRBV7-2 CASSQTSFDYGYTF TGTGCCAGCAGCCAAACAAGTTTTGACTATGGCTACACCTTC
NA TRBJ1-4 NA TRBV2 CASSETGFGEKLFF TGTGCCAGCAGTGAAACTGGGTTCGGTGAAAAACTGTTTTTT
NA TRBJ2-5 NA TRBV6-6 CASIGGSQETQYF TGTGCCAGCATAGGCGGGTCCCAAGAGACCCAGTACTTC
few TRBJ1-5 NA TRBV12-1 CASSVDRGDNQPQHF TGTGCCAGCAGCGTAGACAGGGGCGACAATCAGCCCCAGCATTTT
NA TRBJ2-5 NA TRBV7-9 CASSSTGTQETQYF TGTGCCAGCAGCTCGACGGGGACCCAAGAGACCCAGTACTTC
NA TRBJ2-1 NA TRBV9 CASSVENRPSPYNEQFF TGTGCCAGCAGCGTAGAAAATAGGCCCTCCCCCTACAATGAGCAGTTCTTC
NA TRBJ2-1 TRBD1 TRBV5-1 CASSLRDRVYNEQFF TGCGCCAGCAGCTTGAGGGACAGGGTCTACAATGAGCAGTTCTTC
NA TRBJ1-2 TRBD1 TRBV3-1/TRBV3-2 CASSRRTGVHYGYTF TGTGCCAGCAGCCGACGGACAGGAGTCCACTATGGCTACACCTTC
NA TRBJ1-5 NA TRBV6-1 CASSEQRVQPQHF TGTGCCAGCAGTGAACAACGGGTTCAGCCCCAGCATTTT
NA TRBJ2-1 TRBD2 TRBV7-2 CASSTLGTSGFYNEQFF TGTGCCAGCAGCACCCTCGGGACTAGCGGGTTCTACAATGAGCAGTTCTTC
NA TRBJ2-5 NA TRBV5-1 CASSLVSGLETQYF TGCGCCAGCAGCTTGGTATCAGGGCTCGAGACCCAGTACTTC